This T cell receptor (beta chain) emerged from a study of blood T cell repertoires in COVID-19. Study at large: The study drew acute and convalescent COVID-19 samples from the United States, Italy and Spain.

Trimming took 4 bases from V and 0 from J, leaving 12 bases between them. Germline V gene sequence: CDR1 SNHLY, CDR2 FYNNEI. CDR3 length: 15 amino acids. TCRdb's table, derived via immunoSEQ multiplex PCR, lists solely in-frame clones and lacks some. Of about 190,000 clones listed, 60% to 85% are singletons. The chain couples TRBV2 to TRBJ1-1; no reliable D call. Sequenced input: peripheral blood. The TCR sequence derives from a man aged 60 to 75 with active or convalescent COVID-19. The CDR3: CASSVGSRMNTEAFF. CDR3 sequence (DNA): TGTGCCAGCAGTGTAGGTAGCAGAATGAACACTGAAGCTTTCTTT.